This T cell receptor beta chain was obtained from a study of T cell responses to AZD1222 COVID-19 vaccine. The repertoire was sequenced with immunoSEQ multiplex PCR; TCRdb's copy has only in-frame clones and lacks some. The sample records over 130,000 clones, about 92% being singletons. The sequenced sample was peripheral blood, obtained 28 days after the second AZD1222 dose. The sequence came from an adult who received the AZD1222 COVID-19 vaccine.

The CDR3 region has the DNA TGCAGCGTTGAAGAGGGGGCAAACACTGAAGCTTTCTTT. Translated, it gives CSVEEGANTEAFF. This chain links TRBV29-1 with TRBJ1-1; D possibly corresponds to TRBD1 (6 bases). The CDR3 totals 13 residues. V lost 0 bases and J 2 bases, leaving 7 bases between the germline ends. Germline values: CDR1 SQVTM, CDR2 ANQGSEA.